This T cell receptor beta chain was retrieved from a study of radiotherapy plus CTLA-4 blockade in lung cancer. Study-level information: Across the patients, objective responses occurred in under 20%, and disease control in roughly 30%. Study conclusions and caveats: Tumor-derived TCR clones expanded in blood after radiotherapy plus ipilimumab.

Libraries were prepared by immunoSEQ multiplex PCR; TCRdb keeps only in-frame clonotypes and omits some of them. The sample lists roughly 98,000 clones; more than 75% were seen once. The V gene lost 4 bases and the J gene lost 8 bases, with 20 bases spanning the gap. CDR3 length: 15 residues. Germline lookup yields CDR1 SEHNR and CDR2 FQNEAQ (reference sequence). This clone came up once. What it binds is unknown. Chemo-refractory metastatic non-small-cell lung cancer patients were treated with focal radiation plus CTLA-4 blockade with ipilimumab. The J gene is TRBJ1-1, the V gene TRBV7-9; a weak D match, TRBD1 (5 bases). This sequence originates from a human donor with non-small cell lung cancer who had a partial response to radiotherapy plus ipilimumab. This material consisted of peripheral blood, taken from a patient treated with radiotherapy plus ipilimumab. CDR3 coding DNA: TGTGCCAGCAGCTACCAAGGGTCTCCACGGGGGGAAGCTTTCTTT. This gives the protein CASSYQGSPRGEAFF. Full variable domain (rest looked up from reference TRBV7-9 and TRBJ1-1): DTGVSQNPRHKITKRGQNVTFRCDPISEHNRLYWYRQTLGQGPEFLTYFQNEAQLEKSRLLSDRFSAERPKGSFSTLEIQRTEQGDSAMYLCASSYQGSPRGEAFFGQGTRLTVV.